The present T cell receptor (beta chain) was sequenced within a study of PD-1 blockade in classical Hodgkin lymphoma. As for the study in general: Nivolumab was given intravenously to patients at 3 mg/kg every 2 weeks.

Time point given: cycle 4 day 1 (C4D1), after 5 to 7 weeks of nivolumab. The patients all showed relapse after autologous stem cell transplantation, while their brentuximab vedotin exposure varied. The CDR3 loop spans 14 amino acids. Per germline, CDR1 SGHTA and CDR2 FQGNSA. The V gene lost 3 bases and the J gene lost 0 bases, with 6 bases spanning the gap. Clones were read by immunoSEQ multiplex PCR, and TCRdb kept only the in-frame ones, dropping some. The sample holds 50,000 or so clones, around 90% seen once. The sample holds one count of this clone. What it recognizes is unknown. Study-level points and caveats: Exclusion removed patients who began nivolumab under 1 year after ASCT. Only CD4+ TCR diversity, not CD8+, had risen significantly by C4D1.

The chain recombines TRBV7-2 with TRBJ1-3; no clear D. The source of this sequence is a human donor with classical Hodgkin lymphoma. The sample here was peripheral blood mononuclear cells (PBMCs), taken before the fourth cycle of nivolumab. In DNA, the CDR3 is TGTGCCAGCAGCTTGCAAGCCTCTGGAAACACCATATATTTT. Amino acids: CASSLQASGNTIYF.